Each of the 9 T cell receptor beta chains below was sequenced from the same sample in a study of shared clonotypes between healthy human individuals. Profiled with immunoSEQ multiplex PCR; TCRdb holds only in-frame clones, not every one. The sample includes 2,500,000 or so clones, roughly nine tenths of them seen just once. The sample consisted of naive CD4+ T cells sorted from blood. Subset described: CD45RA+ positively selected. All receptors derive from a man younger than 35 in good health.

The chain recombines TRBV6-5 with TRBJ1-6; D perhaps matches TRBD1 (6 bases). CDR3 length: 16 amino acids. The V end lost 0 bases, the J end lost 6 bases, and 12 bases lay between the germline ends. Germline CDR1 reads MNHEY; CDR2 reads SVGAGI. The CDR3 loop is CASSYSLDRPNSPLHF. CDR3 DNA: TGTGCCAGCAGTTACTCCCTGGACAGACCTAATTCACCCCTCCACTTT.

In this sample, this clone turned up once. CDR3 nucleotide sequence: TGTGCCAGCAGTTTGCCCAGCGGGGCAACCGAGCAGTACTTC. Translation: CASSLPSGATEQYF. V and J are TRBV28 and TRBJ2-7; 7 nucleotides agree with TRBD2. This CDR3 region has 14 residues. The germline gives CDR1 MDHEN, CDR2 SYDVKM. V dropped 3 bases and J dropped 6; count of bases not matched to a gene: 8.

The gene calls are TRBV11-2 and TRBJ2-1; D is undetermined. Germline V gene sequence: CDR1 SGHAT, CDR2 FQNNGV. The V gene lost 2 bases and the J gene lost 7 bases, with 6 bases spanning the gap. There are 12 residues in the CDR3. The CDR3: CASSLTANEQFF. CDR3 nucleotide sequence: TGTGCCAGCAGCTTAACCGCGAATGAGCAGTTCTTC.

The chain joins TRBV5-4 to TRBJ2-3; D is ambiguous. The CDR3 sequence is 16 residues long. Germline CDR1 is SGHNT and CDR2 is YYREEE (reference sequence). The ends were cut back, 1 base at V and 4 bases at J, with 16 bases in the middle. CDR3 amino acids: CASSLSQLDSSDTQYF. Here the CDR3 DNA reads TGTGCCAGCAGCTTGTCCCAGCTTGATTCGTCAGATACGCAGTATTTT.

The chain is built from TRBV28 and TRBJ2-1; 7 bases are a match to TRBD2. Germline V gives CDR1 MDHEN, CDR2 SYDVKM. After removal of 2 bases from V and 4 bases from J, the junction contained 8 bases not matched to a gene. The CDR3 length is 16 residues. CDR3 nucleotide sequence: TGTGCCAGCAGTTTAGCGGGGGTAGTTGGATACAATGAGCAGTTCTTC. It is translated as CASSLAGVVGYNEQFF.

As DNA, the CDR3 is TGTGCCAGCAGCCGGTGGGTAGCGGGAGCCTACAATGAGCAGTTCTTC. Translating it yields CASSRWVAGAYNEQFF. This chain joins TRBV7-6 and TRBJ2-1; the match to TRBD2 covers 9 bases. Germline CDR1 SGHVS, CDR2 FNYEAQ. The CDR3 is 16 residues long. The J segment lost 2 bases and the V segment lost 5 bases, leaving 7 bases of the junction unmatched.

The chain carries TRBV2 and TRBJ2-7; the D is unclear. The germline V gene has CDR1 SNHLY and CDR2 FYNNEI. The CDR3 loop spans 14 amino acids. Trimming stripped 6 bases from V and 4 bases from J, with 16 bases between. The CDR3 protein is CASSSEVGSYEQYF. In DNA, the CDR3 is TGTGCCAGCAGCAGTGAGGTTGGCAGTTACGAGCAGTACTTC.

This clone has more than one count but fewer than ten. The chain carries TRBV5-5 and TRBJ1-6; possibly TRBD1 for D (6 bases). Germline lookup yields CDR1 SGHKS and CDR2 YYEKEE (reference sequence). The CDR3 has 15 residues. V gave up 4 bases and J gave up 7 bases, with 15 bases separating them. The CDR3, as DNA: TGTGCCAGCAGCCCAAGGACAGAACTAAATTCACCCCTCCACTTT. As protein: CASSPRTELNSPLHF.

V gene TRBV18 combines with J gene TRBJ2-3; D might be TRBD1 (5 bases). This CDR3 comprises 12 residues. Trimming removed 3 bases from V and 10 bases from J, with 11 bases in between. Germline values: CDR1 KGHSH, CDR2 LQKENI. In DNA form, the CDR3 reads TGTGCCAGCTCACCCCTCAGGGATGCGCAGTATTTT. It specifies CASSPLRDAQYF.